The clone carrying this T cell receptor beta chain occurred many times. Its antigen is unknown. The source of the sample is a study of early T cells in non-severe SARS-CoV-2 infection. Study results and limitations: VDJdb matches were skewed toward anti-spike CD8 T cell responses.

The protocol attached unique molecular identifiers to individual cDNA molecules. Using its own MiXCR run on the 5' RACE reads, TCRdb lists one record per CDR3 protein. The sample lists approximately 99,000 distinct CDR3 sequences, about 12% occurring once. The CDR3 is 17 residues long. V dropped 4 bases and J dropped 0 bases, with 16 bases sitting between them. CDR1 LNHDA and CDR2 SQIVND come from the germline V gene (reference sequence). The specimen sequenced was whole blood. This receptor was taken from an adult who was a healthcare worker with PCR-confirmed SARS-CoV-2 infection or an uninfected control (not recorded which). The V gene is TRBV19, the J gene TRBJ1-5; D is ambiguous. This CDR3 is CASSTFDTSNSNQPQHF. The CDR3 DNA is TGTGCCAGTAGTACTTTCGACACGAGCAATAGCAATCAGCCCCAGCATTTT.